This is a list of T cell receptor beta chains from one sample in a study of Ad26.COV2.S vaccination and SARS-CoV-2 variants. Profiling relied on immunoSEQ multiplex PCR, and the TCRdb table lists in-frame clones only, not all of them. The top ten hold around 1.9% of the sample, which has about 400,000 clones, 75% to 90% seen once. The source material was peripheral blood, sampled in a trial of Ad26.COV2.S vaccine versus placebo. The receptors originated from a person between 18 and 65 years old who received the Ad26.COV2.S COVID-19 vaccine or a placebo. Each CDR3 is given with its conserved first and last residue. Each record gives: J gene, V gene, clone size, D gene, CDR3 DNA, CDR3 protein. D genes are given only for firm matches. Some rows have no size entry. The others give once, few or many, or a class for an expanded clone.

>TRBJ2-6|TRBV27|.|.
TGTGCCAGCAGCCCCTGGGCCTCTGGGGCCAACGTCCTGACTTTC
CASSPWASGANVLTF
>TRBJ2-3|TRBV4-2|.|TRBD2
TGTGCCAGCAGCCAAGATTCCAGCGGGAGGGCCGGGGTGAGGGATACGCAGTATTTT
CASSQDSSGRAGVRDTQYF
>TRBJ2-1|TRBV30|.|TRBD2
TGTGCCTGGAAACTAGCGGGGGTATACAATGAGCAGTTCTTC
CAWKLAGVYNEQFF
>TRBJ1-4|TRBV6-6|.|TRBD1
TGTGCCAGCAGCAGACAGGGTGAAAAACTGTTTTTT
CASSRQGEKLFF
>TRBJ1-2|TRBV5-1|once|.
TGCGCCAGCAGCTTGGAGGGGAATAACTATGGCTACACCTTC
CASSLEGNNYGYTF
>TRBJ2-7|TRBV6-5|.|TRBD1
TGTGCCAGCAGTTTACAGGACAGGGGCTACGAGCAGTACTTC
CASSLQDRGYEQYF
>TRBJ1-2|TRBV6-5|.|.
TGTGCCAGCAGCTCGGACAGTAACTATGGCTACACCTTC
CASSSDSNYGYTF
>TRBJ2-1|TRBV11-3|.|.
TGTGCCAGCAGCTCCCGGGACTCCTTCAATGAGCAGTTCTTC
CASSSRDSFNEQFF
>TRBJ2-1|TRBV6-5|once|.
TGTGCCAGCGGACGACTGGGAGGCTCCTACAATGAGCAGTTCTTC
CASGRLGGSYNEQFF
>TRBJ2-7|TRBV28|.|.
TGTGCCAGCAGTTTGAGGTGGCCACTGGGGGGGCAGTACTTC
CASSLRWPLGGQYF
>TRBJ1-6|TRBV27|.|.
TGTGCCAGCAGTTTTTCAGGACAGTTGGGTTCACCCCTCCACTTT
CASSFSGQLGSPLHF
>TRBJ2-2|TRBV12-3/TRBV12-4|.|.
TGTGCCTTGAGGGGACAGAACACCGGGGAGCTGTTTTTT
CALRGQNTGELFF
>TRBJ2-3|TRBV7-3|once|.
TGTGCCAGCAGCTTAAATGGCCATTCTCCAGATACGCAGTATTTT
CASSLNGHSPDTQYF
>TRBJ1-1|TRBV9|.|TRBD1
TGTGCCAGCAGCGCAGTACAGACAGGGGGGACTGAAGCTTTCTTT
CASSAVQTGGTEAFF
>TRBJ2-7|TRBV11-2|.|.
TGTGCCAGCAGCTTCGGGGGCTCTTCGAGGAACGAGCAGTACTTC
CASSFGGSSRNEQYF
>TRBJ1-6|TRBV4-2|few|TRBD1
TGTGCCAGCAGTACAGGGGTGAATTCACCCCTCCACTTT
CASSTGVNSPLHF
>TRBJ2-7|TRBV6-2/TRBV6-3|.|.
TGTGCCAGCAGCCCCAGTAGGACCTACGAGCAGTACTTC
CASSPSRTYEQYF
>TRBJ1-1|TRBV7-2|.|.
TGTGCCAGCAGCTCCCGTCCAGGATTGGCCACTGAAGCTTTCTTT
CASSSRPGLATEAFF
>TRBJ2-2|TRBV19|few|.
TGTGCCAGTAGTATCCCCAGCGGGACAAACACCGGGGAGCTGTTTTTT
CASSIPSGTNTGELFF
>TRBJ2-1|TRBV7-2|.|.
TGTGCCAGCAGCTTAGGTGGCGGGTACTACAATGAGCAGTTCTTC
CASSLGGGYYNEQFF
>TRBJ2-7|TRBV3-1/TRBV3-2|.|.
TGTGCCAGCAGCCACTTACGGGGTCCTTCCTCCTACGAGCAGTACTTC
CASSHLRGPSSYEQYF
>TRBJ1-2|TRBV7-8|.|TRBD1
TGTGCCAGCAGCTTAGAACAAGGGGGCAGCTACACCTTC
CASSLEQGGSYTF
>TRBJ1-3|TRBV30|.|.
TGTGCCTGGAGTGCAGGGACTGGAAACACCATATATTTT
CAWSAGTGNTIYF
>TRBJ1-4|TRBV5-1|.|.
TGCGCCAGCAGTCTGGACAGCTTTGCAACTAATGAAAAACTGTTTTTT
CASSLDSFATNEKLFF
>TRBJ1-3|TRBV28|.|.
TGTGCCAGCACCCTGGGGGGAGGGAGAAACACCATATATTTT
CASTLGGGRNTIYF
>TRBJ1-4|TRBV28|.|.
TGTGCCAGCAGTTTGGGGAATCTCGGGGCCGAAAAACTGTTTTTT
CASSLGNLGAEKLFF
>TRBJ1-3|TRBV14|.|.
TGTGCCAGCAGCCACGGTTCAGGTGGGGGAAACACCATATATTTT
CASSHGSGGGNTIYF
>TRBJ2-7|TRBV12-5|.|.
TGTGCTATCGGTTCGCGGGGCTCCTACGAGCAGTACTTC
CAIGSRGSYEQYF
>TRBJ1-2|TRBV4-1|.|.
TGCGCCAGCAGCCAGGGGCCGCGCACGAACTATGGCTACACCTTC
CASSQGPRTNYGYTF
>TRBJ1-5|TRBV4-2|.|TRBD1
TGTGCCAGCAGCCAGGACAGGGATCAGCCCCAGCATTTT
CASSQDRDQPQHF
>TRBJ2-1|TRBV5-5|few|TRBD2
TGTGCCAGCAGCTTGGGGGATAGCGGGAGCCCCGACTACAATGAGCAGTTCTTC
CASSLGDSGSPDYNEQFF
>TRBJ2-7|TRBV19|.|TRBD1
TGTGCCAGTAGTATTGGGACAGGGGATGCCTACGAGCAGTACTTC
CASSIGTGDAYEQYF
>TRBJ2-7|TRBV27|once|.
TGTGCCAGCAGTTTGTCTAGCCCCCCTAGGGAGCAGTACTTC
CASSLSSPPREQYF
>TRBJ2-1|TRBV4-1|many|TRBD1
TGCGCCAGCAGGTATACTGGGACAGGGGATGAGCAGTTCTTC
CASRYTGTGDEQFF
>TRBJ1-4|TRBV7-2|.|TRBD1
TGTGCCAGCAGCCAGGGACAGAGCCGGGAAAAACTGTTTTTT
CASSQGQSREKLFF
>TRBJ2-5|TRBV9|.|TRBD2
TGTGCCAGCAGCCCCGGGGATAGCGGGAGTCTGAAGACCCAGTACTTC
CASSPGDSGSLKTQYF
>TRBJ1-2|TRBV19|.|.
TGTGCCAGTAGTATAAGCCAGTTATATGGCTACACCTTC
CASSISQLYGYTF
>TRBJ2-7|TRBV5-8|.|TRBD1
TGTGCCAGCAGCCACCCCGGGACAGCTAACCTCTACGAGCAGTACTTC
CASSHPGTANLYEQYF
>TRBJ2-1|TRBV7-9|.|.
TGTGCCAGCAGCAAGACGGGCCATGAGCAGTTCTTC
CASSKTGHEQFF
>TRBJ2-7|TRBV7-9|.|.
TGTGCCAGCAGCTTAGCTGGATACTACGAGCAGTACTTC
CASSLAGYYEQYF
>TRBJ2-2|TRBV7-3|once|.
TGTGCCAGCAGCCGCACGGGACAACTTAACACCGGGGAGCTGTTTTTT
CASSRTGQLNTGELFF
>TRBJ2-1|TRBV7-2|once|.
TGTGCCAGCAGCTTAGGCCAGATTGCGGGTGAGCAGTTCTTC
CASSLGQIAGEQFF
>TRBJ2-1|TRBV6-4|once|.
TGTGCCAGCAGTGACAACTGGAAGTTCTTC
CASSDNWKFF
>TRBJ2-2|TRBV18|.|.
TGTGCCAGCTCACCACCGAGGAGCGGCACCGGGGAGCTGTTTTTT
CASSPPRSGTGELFF
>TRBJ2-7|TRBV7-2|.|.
TGTGCCAGCAGCTTAGTAGGGGCTAGCGACGAGCAGTACTTC
CASSLVGASDEQYF
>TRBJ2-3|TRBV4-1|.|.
TGCGCCAGCAGCCTCCTGAGAGGGGAGCGGAGTACGCAGTATTTT
CASSLLRGERSTQYF
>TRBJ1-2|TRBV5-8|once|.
TGTGCCAGCAGCCTGAAAGGGTATAACTATGGCTACACCTTC
CASSLKGYNYGYTF
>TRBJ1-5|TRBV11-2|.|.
TGTGCCAGCAGCTTAGATGGGACGACCCAGCATTTT
CASSLDGTTQHF
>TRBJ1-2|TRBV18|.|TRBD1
TGTGCCAGCTCACCACGGACAGGGGAGCACTATGGCTACACCTTC
CASSPRTGEHYGYTF
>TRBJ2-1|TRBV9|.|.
TGTGCCAGCAGCGTAGATCTAGCCGAGTACAATGAGCAGTTCTTC
CASSVDLAEYNEQFF
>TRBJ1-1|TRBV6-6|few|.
TGTGCCAGCAGTTATGACGGGGGTGAAGCTTTCTTT
CASSYDGGEAFF